These 12 T cell receptor beta chains were sequenced from one sample in a study of blood T cell repertoires in COVID-19. Assay used: immunoSEQ multiplex PCR; TCRdb lists only in-frame clones, some missing. The sample holds 150,000 to 200,000 clones; more than 85% are singletons and the top ten take about 3%. The material sequenced was peripheral blood. The origin of the receptors is a man aged 35 to 55 with active or convalescent COVID-19.

The chain uses TRBV5-1 and TRBJ2-7; 7 nucleotides align to TRBD1. The junction had 6 bases not matched to a gene; V was cut back by 4 bases and J by 2 bases. The CDR3 length is 14 residues. Germline CDR1 is SGHRS and CDR2 is YFSETQ. The CDR3 spells CASSPPGQTYEQYF. The CDR3 DNA is TGCGCCAGCAGCCCACCGGGACAGACCTACGAGCAGTACTTC.

The chain employs TRBV28 and TRBJ2-5, with D unresolved. The CDR3 has 13 amino acids. The V end was cut by 3 bases, the J end by 4 bases, with 9 bases between. Germline V CDR1 and CDR2: MDHEN, SYDVKM. The CDR3 coding sequence is TGTGCCAGCAGTTTCCGGTCGGGAGAGACCCAGTACTTC. It encodes CASSFRSGETQYF.

This clone was seen only a few times. The V gene is TRBV6-2 or TRBV6-3, the J gene TRBJ1-1, with 9 bases aligning to TRBD1. Germline CDR1 and CDR2: MNHEY and SVGEGT. The CDR3 is made up of 13 amino acids. J lost 5 bases, V lost 6 bases, and 4 bases had no gene match. The CDR3 protein is CASSGTGMTEAFF. Here the CDR3 DNA reads TGTGCCAGCAGCGGGACAGGGATGACTGAAGCTTTCTTT.

This chain joins TRBV9 and TRBJ2-3, with 12 bases identical to TRBD2. Losses at the gene ends were 0 bases for V and 2 bases for J; bases not matched to a gene: 4. Germline CDR1 is SGDLS and CDR2 is YYNGEE. The CDR3 sequence is 17 residues long. CDR3 sequence reads: CASSVALAGGATDTQYF. DNA for the CDR3: TGTGCCAGCAGCGTAGCCCTAGCGGGGGGGGCCACAGATACGCAGTATTTT.

This chain connects TRBV7-8 to TRBJ2-7, with TRBD2 identical over 9 bases. Germline CDR1 is SGHVS and CDR2 is FQNEAQ. V trimming: 5 bases; J trimming: 3 bases; junction bases outside the gene matches: 8. The length of the CDR3 is 15 residues. This chain's CDR3 is CASSHLAGGLYEQYF. In nucleotides, the CDR3 is TGTGCCAGCAGCCACCTGGCGGGGGGGCTCTACGAGCAGTACTTC.

This clone was detected only a few times. The rearrangement uses TRBV7-8 and TRBJ2-1; 10 bases fit TRBD2. From germline, CDR1 is SGHVS and CDR2 FQNEAQ. V was pared by 1 base and J by 4 bases, with 1 base of the junction left unmatched. CDR3 length: 15 residues. Here the CDR3 DNA reads TGTGCCAGCAGCTTAGTTAGCGGGGGGTACAATGAGCAGTTCTTC. Translation gives CASSLVSGGYNEQFF.

The rearrangement uses TRBV27 and TRBJ2-1; 8 bases are shared with TRBD1. Trimming took 2 bases from V and 9 from J; bases not matched to a gene: 9. Looked up from germline, CDR1 is MNHEY and CDR2 is SMNVEV (reference sequence). This CDR3 is 15 amino acids long. DNA of the CDR3: TGTGCCAGCAGTTTAAGTCAGGGGGCGACCCCTGAGCAGTTCTTC. Translating gives CASSLSQGATPEQFF.

With regard to this clone: An end of the junction differs from the germline gene, which may be a read error. The chain carries TRBV12-3 or TRBV12-4 and TRBJ1-1; tentative D call: TRBD1 (6 bases). This CDR3 spans 13 amino acids. The DNA for the CDR3 is TGTGCCGGCAGCAAGAACAGGGACGCTGAAGCTTTCTTT. Protein product: CAGSKNRDAEAFF.

The CDR3 DNA is TGTGCCAGCACCCCCCGTCGAGGTTCCACCGGGGAGCTGTTTTTT. Its protein is CASTPRRGSTGELFF. This chain connects TRBV27 to TRBJ2-2; D ambiguous. Trimming removed 7 bases from V and 4 bases from J, with 16 bases in between. The length of the CDR3 is 15 residues. In germline, CDR1 is MNHEY, CDR2 SMNVEV (reference sequence).

The CDR3 is CASSHGTGAGELFF. In nucleotides, the CDR3 is TGTGCCAGCAGCCACGGAACCGGGGCCGGGGAGCTGTTTTTT. This chain links TRBV5-4 with TRBJ2-2; D perhaps matches TRBD2 (5 bases). The CDR3 is 14 residues long. The germline V gene encodes CDR1 SGHNT and CDR2 YYREEE (reference sequence). Trimming took 4 bases from V and 6 from J, leaving 13 bases between them. The entire variable domain, with the rest obtained from reference TRBV5-4 and TRBJ2-2, is as follows: ETGVTQSPTHLIKTRGQQVTLRCSSQSGHNTVSWYQQALGQGPQFIFQYYREEENGRGNFPPRFSGLQFPNYSSELNVNALELDDSALYLCASSHGTGAGELFFGEGSRLTVL.

V is TRBV10-3 and J is TRBJ1-1; possible D gene TRBD1, 6 bases. CDR1 and CDR2 from the germline V gene are ENHRY and SYGVKD. The CDR3 contains 14 residues. Trimming shortened V by 0 bases and J by 1 base, and 6 bases separated the two germline ends. CDR3 nucleotides: TGTGCCATCAGTGAGTCGGGACAGAACACTGAAGCTTTCTTT. Protein sequence: CAISESGQNTEAFF.

The chain is built from TRBV3-1 (or the pseudogene TRBV3-2) and TRBJ1-6, with 7 positions matching TRBD1. Trimming at V came to 6 bases and at J to 9 bases, leaving 5 bases not matched to a gene. Germline V lookup: CDR1 LGHDT, CDR2 YNNKEL (reference sequence). CDR3 length equals 13 residues. The CDR3 region is CASRGGGGSPLHF. The CDR3 bases are TGTGCCAGCAGAGGGGGCGGAGGTTCACCCCTCCACTTT.